The T cell receptor (beta chain) described here comes from a study of memory CD8 T cells in hepatitis C reinfection. Turning to the study itself: HCV reinfection: RNA-positive following two negative tests at least 60 days apart. Between 55 and 20 weeks before reinfection detection, pre-reinfection samples were drawn. Study outcomes and limitations: Only a handful of donors prevented definitive conclusions about public clonotypes.

Time point meaning: pre-reinfection, 55 to 20 weeks before reinfection detection. Sorted cells were sequenced directly ex vivo without any in vitro expansion. Note on this clone: Its specificity is not known.

Generated by immunoSEQ multiplex PCR, the TCRdb table keeps only in-frame clones and is missing some. The repertoire holds approximately 51,000 clones, with roughly 90% as singletons. V dropped 1 base and J dropped 6 bases, with 18 bases sitting between them. The CDR3 runs 15 residues. Germline CDR1 reads GTSNPN; CDR2 reads SVGIG (reference sequence). The receptor comes from a man aged 18 to 29 with hepatitis C virus infection. Sequencing was done on a sample of naive CD8+ T cells sorted from blood. The chain has TRBV30 and TRBJ1-2; D is unresolved. CDR3 coding DNA: TGTGCCTGGAGTGATCCGGGTACCCCTTTAAATGGCTACACCTTC. It yields the protein CAWSDPGTPLNGYTF.